Shown below are 20 T cell receptor beta chains from a single sample sequenced in a study of tissue T cells after allogeneic stem cell transplantation. TCRdb's table, derived via immunoSEQ multiplex PCR, lists solely in-frame clones and lacks some. The sample lists about 210 clones; 73% were seen once. Source: rectal tissue, taken at autopsy. These receptors came from a female patient aged 35 to 75 with steroid-refractory graft-versus-host disease after an allogeneic stem cell transplant. Some T cells may be transferred from the graft donor.

This chain links TRBV6-1 with TRBJ2-7, with 7 positions matching TRBD1. Germline trimming cut 2 bases from V and 0 bases from J; bases unmatched to any gene: 7. CDR3 length equals 16 residues. Germline V gene lookup returns CDR1 MNHNS and CDR2 SASEGT. This CDR3 is CASSERGRGTSYEQYF. CDR3 bases: TGTGCCAGCAGTGAACGGGGCAGGGGGACCTCCTACGAGCAGTACTTC.

This clone appeared a single time. The V call is TRBV7-9, the J call TRBJ2-3; D is unresolved. This CDR3 spans 11 amino acids. Germline CDR1 SEHNR, CDR2 FQNEAQ (reference sequence). V lost 4 bases and J lost 5, with 4 bases in between. This CDR3 is CASSSRDTQYF. CDR3 nucleotide sequence: TGTGCCAGCAGCTCGAGAGATACGCAGTATTTT.

The chain couples TRBV29-1 to TRBJ1-1; D remains unclear. CDR3 size: 13 residues. V was shortened by 0 bases and J by 6 bases, with 11 bases between the two germline ends. Germline V gene lookup returns CDR1 SQVTM and CDR2 ANQGSEA. CDR3 DNA: TGCAGCGTTGAAGAGGCCAATCGACCTGAAGCTTTCTTT. This encodes CSVEEANRPEAFF. Filled out from reference TRBV29-1 and TRBJ1-1, the complete variable domain reads SAVISQKPSRDICQRGTSLTIQCQVDSQVTMMFWYRQQPGQSLTLIATANQGSEATYESGFVIDKFPISRPNLTFSTLTVSNMSPEDSSIYLCSVEEANRPEAFFGQGTRLTVV.

This clone was detected once. This chain joins TRBV11-3 and TRBJ2-6; TRBD2 matches at 11 bases. The CDR3 extends over 18 amino acids. V lost 6 bases to trimming and J lost 0 bases; unmatched junction nucleotides: 7. The V gene's germline CDR1 is SGHNT and CDR2 YENEEA. Written as DNA, the CDR3 is TGTGCCAGCAGTTCCGATAGCGGGGGGGGCTCTGGGGCCAACGTCCTGACTTTC. As protein: CASSSDSGGGSGANVLTF.

This chain uses TRBV2 with TRBJ2-7; tentative D call: TRBD1 (5 bases). Germline V gene lookup returns CDR1 SNHLY and CDR2 FYNNEI. Trimming shortened V by 9 bases and J by 3 bases, and 6 bases separated the two germline ends. The CDR3 runs to 10 residues. This CDR3 is CASQGYEQYF. In DNA form, the CDR3 reads TGTGCCAGTCAGGGCTACGAGCAGTACTTC.

J is TRBJ1-5 and V is TRBV27; D ambiguous. Germline CDR1 MNHEY, CDR2 SMNVEV (reference sequence). The CDR3 loop spans 13 amino acids. Trimming left V 2 bases short and J 0 bases short, with 2 bases between. For the CDR3, the DNA is TGTGCCAGCAGTTTAGGTAGCAATCAGCCCCAGCATTTT. Protein sequence: CASSLGSNQPQHF.

The genes are TRBV4-1 and TRBJ2-7; 9 bases line up with TRBD1. Germline values: CDR1 MGHRA, CDR2 YSYEKL. CDR3 size: 14 residues. V trimming: 4 bases; J trimming: 2 bases; junction bases outside the gene matches: 3. The CDR3 coding sequence is TGCGCCAGCAGCCGAGGGACAGGGCCCTACGAGCAGTACTTC. This codes for CASSRGTGPYEQYF.

With respect to this clone: An end of the junction does not agree with germline; a read error may underlie this. V is TRBV27 and J is TRBJ1-5; D unclear. This CDR3 comprises 13 residues. Germline V lookup: CDR1 MNHEY, CDR2 SMNVEV (reference sequence). The CDR3 here is CASSLASSQPQHF. As DNA, the CDR3 is TGTGCCAGCAGTTTAGCCAGCAGTCAGCCCCAGCATTTT.

This chain connects TRBV6-1 to TRBJ2-7, with 7 bases matching TRBD2. The junction had 7 bases not matched to a gene; V was cut back by 3 bases and J by 2 bases. CDR3 size: 15 residues. Germline assignment: CDR1 MNHNS and CDR2 SASEGT. The DNA of the CDR3 is TGTGCCAGCAGTGATTTCTCGGGGGGTGCCTACGAGCAGTACTTC. Amino acid sequence: CASSDFSGGAYEQYF.

This sequence joins TRBV11-2 and TRBJ2-7, with 10 bases aligning to TRBD2. Losses at the gene ends were 4 bases for V and 4 bases for J; bases not matched to a gene: 10. CDR1 is SGHAT, CDR2 FQNNGV, per germline. The CDR3 is made up of 16 amino acids. CDR3 amino acids: CASSSLASGSPYEQYF. DNA of the CDR3: TGTGCCAGCAGCTCCCTGGCTAGCGGGAGCCCATACGAGCAGTACTTC. Supplemented by reference TRBV11-2 and TRBJ2-7, the full variable domain reads EAGVAQSPRYKIIEKRQSVAFWCNPISGHATLYWYQQILGQGPKLLIQFQNNGVVDDSQLPKDRFSAERLKGVDSTLKIQPAKLEDSAVYLCASSSLASGSPYEQYFGPGTRLTVT.

The J gene is TRBJ2-7, the V gene TRBV19, with a weak D call TRBD1 (7 bases). This CDR3 spans 12 amino acids. Germline values: CDR1 LNHDA, CDR2 SQIVND (reference sequence). V was clipped by 9 bases and J by 3 bases, with 12 bases between them. CDR3 region: CASQGGGYEQYF. The CDR3 DNA is TGTGCCAGCCAGGGGGGCGGCTACGAGCAGTACTTC. Supplemented by reference TRBV19 and TRBJ2-7, the full variable domain reads DGGITQSPKYLFRKEGQNVTLSCEQNLNHDAMYWYRQDPGQGLRLIYYSQIVNDFQKGDIAEGYSVSREKKESFPLTVTSAQKNPTAFYLCASQGGGYEQYFGPGTRLTVT.

The chain couples TRBV7-6 to TRBJ1-4; 8 bases fit TRBD1. V dropped 5 bases and J dropped 3; count of bases not matched to a gene: 5. This CDR3 has 15 residues. CDR1 and CDR2 (germline): SGHVS, FNYEAQ. CDR3 amino acids: CASSEDREANEKLFF. CDR3 nucleotides: TGTGCCAGCAGCGAGGACAGGGAGGCTAATGAAAAACTGTTTTTT. The full variable domain, rest sourced from reference TRBV7-6 and TRBJ1-4, is GAGVSQSPRYKVTKRGQDVALRCDPISGHVSLYWYRQALGQGPEFLTYFNYEAQQDKSGLPNDRFSAERPEGSISTLTIQRTEQRDSAMYRCASSEDREANEKLFFGSGTQLSVL.

The chain links TRBV27 to TRBJ1-6; unclear D gene. The V gene lost 2 bases and the J gene lost 1 base, with 12 bases spanning the gap. Germline lookup yields CDR1 MNHEY and CDR2 SMNVEV (reference sequence). The CDR3 is made up of 17 amino acids. CDR3 DNA: TGTGCCAGCAGTTTACGGTCGACATTATCCTATAATTCACCCCTCCACTTT. Amino acid sequence: CASSLRSTLSYNSPLHF.

By share, this clone counts as hyperexpanded. The gene calls are TRBV5-1 and TRBJ1-2, with 7 bases that match TRBD1. CDR1 SGHRS and CDR2 YFSETQ come from the germline V gene. V was pared by 0 bases and J by 4 bases, with 9 bases of the junction left unmatched. This CDR3 has 16 residues. The CDR3 region has the DNA TGCGCCAGCAGCTTGGCAAAGGGACAGCTGCGCTATGGCTACACCTTC. Protein product: CASSLAKGQLRYGYTF.

The CDR3 sequence is CASSMALTSGGYNEQFF. Written as DNA, the CDR3 is TGTGCCAGTAGTATGGCCCTGACTAGCGGGGGATACAATGAGCAGTTCTTC. V gene TRBV19 combines with J gene TRBJ2-1; 12 bases agree with TRBD2. Looked up from germline, CDR1 is LNHDA and CDR2 is SQIVND (reference sequence). The CDR3 sequence is 17 residues long. V was clipped by 3 bases and J by 4 bases; unmatched bases: 7.

The chain uses TRBV7-2 and TRBJ2-1; D unresolved. The germline gives CDR1 SGHTA, CDR2 FQGNSA. CDR3 length: 16 amino acids. Trimming shortened V by 5 bases and J by 2 bases, and 16 bases separated the two germline ends. CDR3 loop: CASSPGRLRAYNEQFF. CDR3 DNA: TGTGCCAGCAGCCCCGGTCGGCTACGGGCCTACAATGAGCAGTTCTTC.

The chain carries TRBV27 and TRBJ1-1, with D unresolved. V was cut by 6 bases and J by 2 bases, with 10 bases left in between. This CDR3 has 13 amino acids. Germline CDR1 MNHEY, CDR2 SMNVEV (reference sequence). CDR3 sequence reads: CASSIQANTEAFF. The CDR3 DNA sequence: TGTGCCAGCAGCATCCAGGCTAACACTGAAGCTTTCTTT.

This chain links TRBV3-1 (or the pseudogene TRBV3-2) with TRBJ2-7, with a possible D match to TRBD2 (6 bases). The CDR3 totals 16 residues. The germline V and J ends were trimmed by 1 base and 3 bases, with 16 bases remaining between them. Germline V gene data show CDR1 as LGHDT and CDR2 as YNNKEL (reference sequence). In DNA form, the CDR3 reads TGTGCCAGCAGCCAAGGCTATGCGACTAGGGACTACGAGCAGTACTTC. Translating gives CASSQGYATRDYEQYF.

The V call is TRBV24-1, the J call TRBJ2-7; no reliable D call. The CDR3 runs to 11 residues. The germline V gene has CDR1 KGHDR and CDR2 SFDVKD. V gave up 3 bases and J gave up 2 bases, with 1 base separating them. CDR3 sequence reads: CATSDAYEQYF. The DNA of the CDR3 is TGTGCCACCAGTGATGCCTACGAGCAGTACTTC.

CDR3 DNA sequence: TGTGCCAGCAGCCCTACGACAGGGGGCTCCTACAATGAGCAGTTCTTC. Encoded protein: CASSPTTGGSYNEQFF. V usage is TRBV7-9 and J usage is TRBJ2-1, with TRBD1 matching 9 bases. V trimming: 5 bases; J trimming: 0 bases; junction bases outside the gene matches: 5. Germline V gene lookup returns CDR1 SEHNR and CDR2 FQNEAQ (reference sequence). The CDR3 covers 16 residues.